One sample yielded the 26 T cell receptor beta chains listed below, sequenced in a study of blood T cell repertoires in COVID-19. Clones were read by immunoSEQ multiplex PCR, and TCRdb kept only the in-frame ones, dropping some. This table holds roughly 220,000 clones, around 84% found once. Sequenced material: peripheral blood. The receptor source for this set is a man aged 25-45 years with active or convalescent COVID-19.

Turning to this clone: Sequence at one end of the junction differs from germline and may be a read error. This chain links TRBV7-7 with TRBJ2-2, with TRBD1 matching 8 bases. The CDR3 covers 14 residues. The germline V gene has CDR1 SSHAT and CDR2 FNYEAQ (reference sequence). In nucleotides, the CDR3 is TGTGCTAGCAGTCAGGGGGCGAATACCGGGGAGCTGTTTTTT. Translating gives CASSQGANTGELFF.

The gene calls are TRBV7-9 and TRBJ1-2, with D perhaps TRBD1 (6 bases). Between the trimmed V and J ends, which lost 5 bases and 6 bases, there was a span of 13 bases. CDR1 is SEHNR and CDR2 is FQNEAQ in the germline V gene (reference sequence). CDR3 length equals 13 residues. CDR3 sequence: CASSLDRHNGYTF. For the CDR3, the DNA is TGTGCCAGCAGCCTCGACAGGCACAATGGCTACACCTTC.

The V gene is TRBV5-1, the J gene TRBJ2-5; D might be TRBD2 (5 bases). The germline CDR1 and CDR2 sequences are SGHRS and YFSETQ. Trimming took off 6 bases at V and 2 bases at J, with 14 bases between the two ends. The CDR3 spans 14 residues. The CDR3 nucleotides are TGCGCCAGCAACGAGCGGACGGGGCAAGAGACCCAGTACTTC. Protein: CASNERTGQETQYF.

This chain connects TRBV18 to TRBJ2-2; the match to TRBD2 covers 7 bases. Germline trimming cut 5 bases from V and 0 bases from J; bases unmatched to any gene: 3. Germline CDR1 KGHSH, CDR2 LQKENI. This CDR3 region has 15 residues. Here the CDR3 reads CASSELAANTGELFF. DNA for the CDR3: TGTGCCAGCTCAGAGCTAGCGGCGAACACCGGGGAGCTGTTTTTT. The whole variable domain, filled in from reference TRBV18 and TRBJ2-2, reads NAGVMQNPRHLVRRRGQEARLRCSPMKGHSHVYWYRQLPEEGLKFMVYLQKENIIDESGMPKERFSAEFPKEGPSILRIQQVVRGDSAAYFCASSELAANTGELFFGEGSRLTVL.

The chain uses TRBV6-5 and TRBJ2-7, with D maybe TRBD2 (5 bases). V lost 6 bases, J lost 3 bases, and 12 bases lay in between. Looked up from germline, CDR1 is MNHEY and CDR2 is SVGAGI. The CDR3 runs to 13 residues. CDR3 loop: CASSETRDYEQYF. The CDR3 region has the DNA TGTGCCAGCAGCGAGACTCGGGACTACGAGCAGTACTTC.

The V and J genes are TRBV28 and TRBJ2-2; maybe TRBD1 (6 bases). The CDR3 runs 14 residues. From germline, CDR1 is MDHEN and CDR2 SYDVKM. The V gene lost 4 bases and the J gene lost 3 bases, with 9 bases spanning the gap. CDR3 amino acids: CASSSPGDTGELFF. CDR3 sequence (DNA): TGTGCCAGCAGTTCCCCAGGGGACACCGGGGAGCTGTTTTTT.

The CDR3 loop is CSVEESYEQYF. Here the CDR3 DNA reads TGCAGCGTTGAGGAGTCCTACGAGCAGTACTTC. The chain recombines TRBV29-1 with TRBJ2-7; D remains ambiguous. Germline V gene data show CDR1 as SQVTM and CDR2 as ANQGSEA. Trimming took off 3 bases at V and 1 base at J, with 4 bases between the two ends. This CDR3 is built from 11 residues.

This clone was counted a few times. V is TRBV2 and J is TRBJ1-1, with D tentatively TRBD1 (6 bases). Germline CDR1 SNHLY, CDR2 FYNNEI. Trimming pared 6 bases from V and 10 bases from J, leaving 18 bases between. CDR3 length equals 13 residues. CDR3 sequence: CASSRQEKDRAFF. For the CDR3, the DNA is TGTGCCAGCAGCAGACAGGAAAAGGATCGAGCTTTCTTT.

The chain employs TRBV7-2 and TRBJ2-7, with D perhaps matching TRBD2 (5 bases). The CDR3 has 14 amino acids. The germline V and J ends were trimmed by 6 bases and 5 bases, with 17 bases remaining between them. The V gene's germline CDR1 is SGHTA and CDR2 FQGNSA. This CDR3 is CASSPGFTYHEQYF. CDR3 sequence (DNA): TGTGCCAGCAGTCCGGGGTTTACTTATCACGAGCAGTACTTC.

This sequence joins TRBV18 and TRBJ1-5, with D uncertain. The germline V and J ends were trimmed by 2 bases and 2 bases, with 7 bases remaining between them. This CDR3 region has 14 residues. Per germline, CDR1 KGHSH and CDR2 LQKENI. The CDR3 DNA sequence: TGTGCCAGCTCACCATCCGGGGGCAATCAGCCCCAGCATTTT. It codes for CASSPSGGNQPQHF.

The chain is built from TRBV15 and TRBJ2-7; 8 bases are a match to TRBD1. CDR1 and CDR2 (germline): LNHNV, YYDKDF (reference sequence). CDR3 size: 16 residues. Unmatched junction bases numbered 11, after V lost 1 base and J lost 6 bases. The CDR3 loop is CATSRGRAGGFSEQYF. CDR3 sequence (DNA): TGTGCCACCAGCAGAGGTCGGGCAGGGGGCTTTTCCGAGCAGTACTTC. The complete variable domain, with remaining parts taken from reference TRBV15 and TRBJ2-7, reads DAMVIQNPRYQVTQFGKPVTLSCSQTLNHNVMYWYQQKSSQAPKLLFHYYDKDFNNEADTPDNFQSRRPNTSFCFLDIRSPGLGDTAMYLCATSRGRAGGFSEQYFGPGTRLTVT.

V is TRBV5-1 and J is TRBJ1-1, with 7 bases aligning to TRBD1. CDR3 length equals 15 residues. Trimming took 0 bases from V and 2 from J; bases not matched to a gene: 4. Germline values: CDR1 SGHRS, CDR2 YFSETQ. Here the CDR3 reads CASSLGDRVNTEAFF. The CDR3 bases are TGCGCCAGCAGCTTGGGAGACAGGGTAAACACTGAAGCTTTCTTT.

V is TRBV12-3 or TRBV12-4 and J is TRBJ2-7; TRBD2 aligns across 7 bases. V lost 3 bases, J lost 4 bases, and 3 bases stayed unmatched. The CDR3 is made up of 13 amino acids. The CDR3 loop reads CASSFQGGYEQYF. The DNA for the CDR3 is TGTGCCAGCAGTTTCCAGGGAGGGTACGAGCAGTACTTC.

This CDR3 is CASSYGGGAVSEQYF. CDR3 sequence (DNA): TGTGCCAGCAGTTATGGGGGAGGGGCCGTATCGGAGCAGTACTTC. V gene TRBV28 combines with J gene TRBJ2-7; 7 bases line up with TRBD2. V lost 4 bases to trimming and J lost 7 bases; unmatched junction nucleotides: 13. Germline V CDR1 and CDR2: MDHEN, SYDVKM. This CDR3 is built from 15 residues.

This clone has only a few counts. The V call is TRBV27, the J call TRBJ2-7, with TRBD1 as a possible D gene (5 bases). The CDR3 spans 17 residues. Germline CDR1 MNHEY, CDR2 SMNVEV (reference sequence). V lost 5 bases and J lost 3, with 23 bases in between. The CDR3 protein is CASSRGRGGKPGYEQYF. As DNA, the CDR3 is TGTGCCAGCAGTCGTGGTAGGGGCGGCAAACCAGGCTACGAGCAGTACTTC.

The gene calls are TRBV5-1 and TRBJ1-6; TRBD1 might be the D (6 bases). The CDR3 has 16 residues. Trimming removed 2 bases at V and 1 base at J, with 10 bases between. Germline V gene sequence: CDR1 SGHRS, CDR2 YFSETQ. CDR3 sequence: CASSFVGASYNSPLHF. For the CDR3, the DNA is TGCGCCAGCAGCTTCGTGGGGGCATCCTATAATTCACCCCTCCACTTT.

The V call is TRBV30, the J call TRBJ1-3; 7 bases fit TRBD1. This CDR3 has 15 amino acids. Unmatched junction bases numbered 7, after V lost 1 base and J lost 4 bases. Germline V lookup: CDR1 GTSNPN, CDR2 SVGIG (reference sequence). The CDR3: CAWSGKGAEGNTIYF. CDR3 in DNA: TGTGCCTGGAGTGGGAAGGGGGCAGAGGGAAACACCATATATTTT.

The chain combines TRBV4-1 with TRBJ2-2, with 8 bases matching TRBD2. The trim removed 4 bases at V and 5 bases at J, leaving 9 bases unmatched. This CDR3 comprises 16 residues. Germline V gives CDR1 MGHRA, CDR2 YSYEKL. The CDR3 sequence is CASSRQPGLVTGELFF. CDR3 bases: TGCGCCAGCAGCCGACAACCGGGACTAGTGACCGGGGAGCTGTTTTTT.

The chain combines TRBV3-1 (or the pseudogene TRBV3-2) with TRBJ1-4, with D possibly being TRBD1 (5 bases). Trimming removed 2 bases from V and 5 bases from J, with 6 bases in between. Germline V CDR1 and CDR2: LGHDT, YNNKEL (reference sequence). CDR3 size: 13 residues. DNA of the CDR3: TGTGCCAGCAGCCAAAACAGGAATGAAAAACTGTTTTTT. It specifies CASSQNRNEKLFF.

V gene TRBV11-2 combines with J gene TRBJ1-6; 7 bases are a match to TRBD1. The ends lost 1 base at V and 8 bases at J; junction bases unmatched: 2. CDR3 size: 14 residues. Looked up from germline, CDR1 is SGHAT and CDR2 is FQNNGV. CDR3 protein: CASSLGRGDSPLHF. The CDR3 DNA reads TGTGCCAGCAGCTTAGGCAGGGGGGATTCACCCCTCCACTTT. The complete variable domain, with remaining parts taken from reference TRBV11-2 and TRBJ1-6, reads EAGVAQSPRYKIIEKRQSVAFWCNPISGHATLYWYQQILGQGPKLLIQFQNNGVVDDSQLPKDRFSAERLKGVDSTLKIQPAKLEDSAVYLCASSLGRGDSPLHFGNGTRLTVT.

Written as DNA, the CDR3 is TGTGCCACCCAGGGACCCAAGCGGGGGTCGGGTACGCAGTATTTT. It translates to CATQGPKRGSGTQYF. This chain connects TRBV19 to TRBJ2-3; 8 bases line up with TRBD2. V lost 10 bases to trimming and J lost 8 bases; unmatched junction nucleotides: 17. Germline V CDR1 and CDR2: LNHDA, SQIVND (reference sequence). This CDR3 region has 15 residues. Full variable domain (remainder filled in from reference TRBV19 and TRBJ2-3): DGGITQSPKYLFRKEGQNVTLSCEQNLNHDAMYWYRQDPGQGLRLIYYSQIVNDFQKGDIAEGYSVSREKKESFPLTVTSAQKNPTAFYLCATQGPKRGSGTQYFGPGTRLTVL.

The chain recombines TRBV10-3 with TRBJ2-7, with unresolved D. The germline V and J ends were trimmed by 2 bases and 3 bases, with 5 bases remaining between them. Germline V gene lookup returns CDR1 ENHRY and CDR2 SYGVKD. This CDR3 comprises 12 residues. The CDR3 reads CAISEGSYEQYF. CDR3 coding DNA: TGTGCCATCAGTGAGGGTAGCTACGAGCAGTACTTC.

This chain joins TRBV5-6 and TRBJ2-7; perhaps TRBD2 as D (6 bases). This CDR3 comprises 14 residues. From germline, CDR1 is SGHDT and CDR2 YYEEEE. Trimming removed 2 bases at V and 3 bases at J, with 12 bases between. CDR3 residues: CASSLDGGSYEQYF. CDR3 coding DNA: TGTGCCAGCAGCTTAGACGGGGGAAGCTACGAGCAGTACTTC.

The chain couples TRBV4-1 to TRBJ1-2; possible D gene TRBD1, 6 bases. Germline V gene data show CDR1 as MGHRA and CDR2 as YSYEKL. This CDR3 has 12 residues. V gave up 4 bases and J gave up 8 bases, with 11 bases separating them. CDR3 amino acids: CASSLPGVGYTF. CDR3 DNA sequence: TGCGCCAGCAGCCTACCAGGGGTGGGCTACACCTTC.

The chain links TRBV6-5 to TRBJ2-3, with 9 positions matching TRBD2. The CDR3 length is 15 residues. Germline CDR1 reads MNHEY; CDR2 reads SVGAGI. The J segment lost 4 bases and the V segment lost 4 bases, leaving 6 bases of the junction unmatched. The CDR3 nucleotides read TGTGCCAGCAGTTTTGGGACTAGCCGGCCAGATACGCAGTATTTT. Translated, it gives CASSFGTSRPDTQYF.

Many counts were recorded for this clone. The chain carries TRBV2 and TRBJ2-1; TRBD2 agrees at 11 bases. CDR3 length: 16 amino acids. The germline gives CDR1 SNHLY, CDR2 FYNNEI. V lost 6 bases and J lost 3; bases outside the gene matches: 7. The CDR3 reads CASSALAGGYYNEQFF. DNA of the CDR3: TGTGCCAGCAGCGCATTAGCGGGAGGGTACTACAATGAGCAGTTCTTC.